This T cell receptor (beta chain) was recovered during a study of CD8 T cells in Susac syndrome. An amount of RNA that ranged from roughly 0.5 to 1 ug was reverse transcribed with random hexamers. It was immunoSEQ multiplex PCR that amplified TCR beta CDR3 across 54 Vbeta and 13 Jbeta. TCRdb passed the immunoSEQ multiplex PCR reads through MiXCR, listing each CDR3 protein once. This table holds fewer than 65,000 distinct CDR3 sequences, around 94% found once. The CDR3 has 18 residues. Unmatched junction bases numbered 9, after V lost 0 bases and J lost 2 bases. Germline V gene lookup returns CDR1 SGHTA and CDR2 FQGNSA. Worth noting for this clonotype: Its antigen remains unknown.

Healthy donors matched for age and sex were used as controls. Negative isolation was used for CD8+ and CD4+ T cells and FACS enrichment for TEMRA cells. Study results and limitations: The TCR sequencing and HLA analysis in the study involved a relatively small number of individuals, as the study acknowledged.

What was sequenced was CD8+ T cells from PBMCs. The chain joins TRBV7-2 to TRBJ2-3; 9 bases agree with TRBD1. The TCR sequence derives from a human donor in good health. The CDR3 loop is CASSLAGQGVSNTDTQYF. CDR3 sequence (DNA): TGTGCCAGCAGCTTAGCGGGACAGGGAGTGAGCAACACAGATACGCAGTATTTT.